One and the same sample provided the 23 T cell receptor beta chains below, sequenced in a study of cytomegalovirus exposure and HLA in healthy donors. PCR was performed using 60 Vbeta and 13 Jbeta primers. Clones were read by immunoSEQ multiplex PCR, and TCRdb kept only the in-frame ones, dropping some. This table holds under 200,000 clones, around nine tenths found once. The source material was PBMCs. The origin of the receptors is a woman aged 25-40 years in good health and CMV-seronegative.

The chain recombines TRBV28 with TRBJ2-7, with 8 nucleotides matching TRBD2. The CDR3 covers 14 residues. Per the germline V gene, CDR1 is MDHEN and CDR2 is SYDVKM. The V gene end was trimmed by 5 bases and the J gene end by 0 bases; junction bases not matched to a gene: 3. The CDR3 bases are TGTGCCAGCAGTGTAGCGGGGAGCTCCTACGAGCAGTACTTC. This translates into CASSVAGSSYEQYF.

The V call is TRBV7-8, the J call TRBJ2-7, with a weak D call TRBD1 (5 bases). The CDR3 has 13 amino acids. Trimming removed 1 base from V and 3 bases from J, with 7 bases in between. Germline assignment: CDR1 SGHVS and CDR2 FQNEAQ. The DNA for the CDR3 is TGTGCCAGCAGCTTAGGAAGGGGCTACGAGCAGTACTTC. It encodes CASSLGRGYEQYF. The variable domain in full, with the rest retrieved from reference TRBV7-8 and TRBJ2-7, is GAGVSQSPRYKVAKRGQDVALRCDPISGHVSLFWYQQALGQGPEFLTYFQNEAQLDKSGLPSDRFFAERPEGSVSTLKIQRTQQEDSAVYLCASSLGRGYEQYFGPGTRLTVT.

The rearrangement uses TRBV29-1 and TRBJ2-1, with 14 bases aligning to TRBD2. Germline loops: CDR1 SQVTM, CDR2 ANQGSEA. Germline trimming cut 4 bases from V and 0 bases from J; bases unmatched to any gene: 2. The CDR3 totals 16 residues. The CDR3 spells CSVGTSGRSSYNEQFF. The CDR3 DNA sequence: TGCAGCGTTGGGACTAGCGGGAGGAGCTCCTACAATGAGCAGTTCTTC.

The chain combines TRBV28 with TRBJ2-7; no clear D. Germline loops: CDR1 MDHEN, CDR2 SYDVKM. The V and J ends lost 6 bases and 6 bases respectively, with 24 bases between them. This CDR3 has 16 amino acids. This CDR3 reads CASSKPTSRVVGEQYF. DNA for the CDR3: TGTGCCAGCAGCAAACCGACGTCACGGGTCGTGGGCGAGCAGTACTTC.

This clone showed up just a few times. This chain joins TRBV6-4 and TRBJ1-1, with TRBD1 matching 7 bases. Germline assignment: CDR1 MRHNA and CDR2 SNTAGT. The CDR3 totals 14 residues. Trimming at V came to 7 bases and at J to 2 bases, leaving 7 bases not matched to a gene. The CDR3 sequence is CASKSDRQNTEAFF. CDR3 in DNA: TGTGCCAGCAAGTCGGACAGGCAAAACACTGAAGCTTTCTTT.

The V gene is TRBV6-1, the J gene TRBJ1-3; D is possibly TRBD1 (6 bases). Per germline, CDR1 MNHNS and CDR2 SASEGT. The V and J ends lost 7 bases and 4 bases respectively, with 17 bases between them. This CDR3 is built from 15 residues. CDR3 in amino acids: CASMSRRGNGNTIYF. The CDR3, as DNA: TGTGCCAGCATGAGCCGCAGGGGTAACGGAAACACCATATATTTT.

The DNA of the CDR3 is TGTGCCAGCAGCCCTGGACAGGGCTATAATCAGCCCCAGCATTTT. This encodes CASSPGQGYNQPQHF. The V gene is TRBV7-8, the J gene TRBJ1-5; 8 nucleotides match TRBD1. The CDR3 totals 15 residues. Germline V gives CDR1 SGHVS, CDR2 FQNEAQ. Trimming took 5 bases from V and 4 from J; bases not matched to a gene: 7.

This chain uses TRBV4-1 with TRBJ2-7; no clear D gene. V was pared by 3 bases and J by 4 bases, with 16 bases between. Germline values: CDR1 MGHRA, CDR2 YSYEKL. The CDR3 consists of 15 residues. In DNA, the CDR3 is TGCGCCAGCAGCCAGCGTAAAACTCCCATTTACGAGCAGTACTTC. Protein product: CASSQRKTPIYEQYF.

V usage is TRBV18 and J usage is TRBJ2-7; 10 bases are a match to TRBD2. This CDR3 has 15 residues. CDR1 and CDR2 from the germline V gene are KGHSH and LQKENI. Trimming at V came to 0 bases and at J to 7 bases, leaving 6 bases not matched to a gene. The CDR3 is CASSPPSGRAEEQYF. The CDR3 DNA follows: TGTGCCAGCTCACCACCCAGCGGGAGGGCGGAAGAGCAGTACTTC.

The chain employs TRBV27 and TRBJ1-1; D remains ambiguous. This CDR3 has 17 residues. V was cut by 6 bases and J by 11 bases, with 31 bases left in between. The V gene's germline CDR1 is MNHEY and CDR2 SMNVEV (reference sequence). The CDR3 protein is CASSIGPYDTVPGSAFF. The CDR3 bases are TGTGCCAGCAGCATTGGTCCCTATGACACGGTTCCGGGGAGTGCTTTCTTT.

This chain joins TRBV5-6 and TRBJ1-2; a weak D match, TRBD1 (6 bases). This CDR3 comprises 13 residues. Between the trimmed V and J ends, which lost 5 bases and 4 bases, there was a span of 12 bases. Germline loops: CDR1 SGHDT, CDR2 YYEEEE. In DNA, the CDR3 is TGTGCCAGCAGTCCACAGGGAAGCTATGGCTACACCTTC. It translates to CASSPQGSYGYTF.

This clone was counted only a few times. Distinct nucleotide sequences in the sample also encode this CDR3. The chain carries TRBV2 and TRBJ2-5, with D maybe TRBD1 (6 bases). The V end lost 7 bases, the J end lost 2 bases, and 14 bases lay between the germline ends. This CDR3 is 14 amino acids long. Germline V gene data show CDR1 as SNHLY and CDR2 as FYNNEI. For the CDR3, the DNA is TGTGCCAGCACCCCGGGACAAGGACAAGAGACCCAGTACTTC. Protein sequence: CASTPGQGQETQYF.

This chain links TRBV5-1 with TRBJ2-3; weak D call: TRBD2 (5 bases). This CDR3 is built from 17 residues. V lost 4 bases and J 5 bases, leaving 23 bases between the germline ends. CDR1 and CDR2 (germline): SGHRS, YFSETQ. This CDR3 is CASSPLVALPTRDTQYF. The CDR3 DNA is TGCGCCAGCAGCCCGCTGGTGGCGCTTCCCACTAGAGATACGCAGTATTTT.

The CDR3 region is CASSARLAGARLNTGELFF. The CDR3 nucleotides are TGTGCCAGCAGCGCCCGACTAGCGGGGGCCCGACTGAACACCGGGGAGCTGTTTTTT. The rearrangement links TRBV7-9 to TRBJ2-2; 12 positions match TRBD2. Germline CDR1 reads SEHNR; CDR2 reads FQNEAQ (reference sequence). The length of the CDR3 is 19 residues. Trimming removed 5 bases from V and 1 base from J; junction bases left unmatched: 11.

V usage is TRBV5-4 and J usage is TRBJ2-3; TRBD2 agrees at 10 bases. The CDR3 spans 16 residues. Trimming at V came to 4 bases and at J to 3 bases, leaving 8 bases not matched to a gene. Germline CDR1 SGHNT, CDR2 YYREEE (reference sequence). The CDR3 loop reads CASSPDSGGNTDTQYF. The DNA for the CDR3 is TGTGCCAGCAGCCCAGATAGCGGGGGGAATACAGATACGCAGTATTTT.

CDR3 bases: TGTGCCAGCAGTCTACTAGCGGGAGGACCTTCCTACGAGCAGTACTTC. This sequence encodes CASSLLAGGPSYEQYF. V and J are TRBV28 and TRBJ2-7; 12 bases map to TRBD2. Germline V gene lookup returns CDR1 MDHEN and CDR2 SYDVKM. The CDR3 covers 16 residues. V was pared by 5 bases and J by 1 base, with 6 bases of the junction left unmatched.

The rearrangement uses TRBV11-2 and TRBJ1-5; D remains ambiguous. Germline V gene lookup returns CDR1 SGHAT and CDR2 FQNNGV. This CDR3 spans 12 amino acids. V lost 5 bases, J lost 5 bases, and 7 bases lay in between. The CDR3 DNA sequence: TGTGCCAGCAGCACCCAGGATCAGCCCCAGCATTTT. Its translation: CASSTQDQPQHF.

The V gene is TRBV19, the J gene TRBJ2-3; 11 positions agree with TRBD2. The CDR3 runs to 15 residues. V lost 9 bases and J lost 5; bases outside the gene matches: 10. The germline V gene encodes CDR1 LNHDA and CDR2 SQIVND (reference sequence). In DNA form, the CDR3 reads TGTGCCAGCTCTAGCGGGAGGATGGGGGTAGATACGCAGTATTTT. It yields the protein CASSSGRMGVDTQYF.

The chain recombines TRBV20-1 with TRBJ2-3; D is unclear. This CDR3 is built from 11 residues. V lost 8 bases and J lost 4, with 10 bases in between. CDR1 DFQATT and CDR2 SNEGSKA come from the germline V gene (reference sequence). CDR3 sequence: CSLLFSDTQYF. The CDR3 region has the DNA TGCAGTCTCCTATTTTCAGATACGCAGTATTTT.

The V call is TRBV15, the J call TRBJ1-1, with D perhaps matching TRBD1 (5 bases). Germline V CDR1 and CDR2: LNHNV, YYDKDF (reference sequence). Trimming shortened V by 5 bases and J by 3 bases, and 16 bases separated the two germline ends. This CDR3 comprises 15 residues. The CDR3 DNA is TGTGCCACCAGCCTGGATACCCAGGGTTACACTGAAGCTTTCTTT. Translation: CATSLDTQGYTEAFF. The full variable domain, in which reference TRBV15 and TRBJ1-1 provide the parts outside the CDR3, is DAMVIQNPRYQVTQFGKPVTLSCSQTLNHNVMYWYQQKSSQAPKLLFHYYDKDFNNEADTPDNFQSRRPNTSFCFLDIRSPGLGDTAMYLCATSLDTQGYTEAFFGQGTRLTVV.

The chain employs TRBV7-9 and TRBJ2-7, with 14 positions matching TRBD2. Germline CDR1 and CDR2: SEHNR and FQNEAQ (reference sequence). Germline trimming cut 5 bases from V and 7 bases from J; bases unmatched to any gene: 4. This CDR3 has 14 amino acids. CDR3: CASSEGLAGDEQYF. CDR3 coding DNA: TGTGCCAGCAGCGAGGGACTAGCGGGAGATGAGCAGTACTTC.

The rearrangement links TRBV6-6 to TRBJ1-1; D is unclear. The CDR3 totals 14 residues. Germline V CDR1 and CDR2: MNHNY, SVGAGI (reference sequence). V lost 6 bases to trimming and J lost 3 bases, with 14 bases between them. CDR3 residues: CASRGKLRDTEAFF. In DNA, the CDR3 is TGTGCCAGCAGGGGCAAACTGAGGGACACTGAAGCTTTCTTT.

Here the CDR3 reads CASSQPNYNEQFF. The CDR3 region has the DNA TGTGCCAGCAGCCAACCCAACTACAATGAGCAGTTCTTC. The V gene is TRBV4-2, the J gene TRBJ2-1; unclear D gene. Germline lookup yields CDR1 LGHNA and CDR2 YNFKEQ. The CDR3 covers 13 residues. V lost 2 bases and J 3 bases, leaving 5 bases between the germline ends.